These 23 T cell receptor beta chains share one sample of origin, sequenced in a study of CD8 T cells in ankylosing spondylitis. TCRdb reprocessed the 5' RACE reads via MiXCR and lists one record per CDR3 protein. Here the sample spans roughly 240,000 distinct CDR3 sequences, under 35% being singletons. Material: blood, either unsorted or a sorted T cell fraction (not recorded which). These receptors were obtained from a male donor with ankylosing spondylitis or in good health (not recorded which).

This chain joins TRBV12-5 and TRBJ2-3, with TRBD2 identical over 11 bases. The CDR3 has 20 residues. The V gene end was trimmed by 0 bases and the J gene end by 0 bases; junction bases not matched to a gene: 11. Germline CDR1 and CDR2: LGHNT and FRNRAP. The CDR3 spells CASGLVGSGGAYRSTDTQYF. CDR3 coding DNA: TGTGCTAGTGGTTTGGTAGGTAGCGGGGGGGCCTATAGAAGCACAGATACGCAGTATTTT.

The table lists this clonotype with a few counts. The V gene is TRBV6-5, the J gene TRBJ1-1; possibly TRBD1 for D (5 bases). CDR1 and CDR2 (germline): MNHEY, SVGAGI. This CDR3 spans 11 amino acids. The V end lost 7 bases, the J end lost 6 bases, and 9 bases lay between the germline ends. The CDR3 region has the DNA TGTGCCAGCAAGAAGGGGCCTGAAGCTTTCTTT. This encodes CASKKGPEAFF.

This clonotype was seen a few times. V usage is TRBV28 and J usage is TRBJ2-7; weak D call: TRBD1 (6 bases). Per germline, CDR1 MDHEN and CDR2 SYDVKM. This CDR3 region has 15 residues. Trimming removed 5 bases from V and 7 bases from J, with 21 bases in between. CDR3 sequence: CASSPTTGPVEEQYF. The CDR3 DNA reads TGTGCCAGCAGTCCGACGACAGGTCCCGTCGAGGAGCAGTACTTC. The full variable domain, its missing parts supplied by reference TRBV28 and TRBJ2-7, is DVKVTQSSRYLVKRTGEKVFLECVQDMDHENMFWYRQDPGLGLRLIYFSYDVKMKEKGDIPEGYSVSREKKERFSLILESASTNQTSMYLCASSPTTGPVEEQYFGPGTRLTVT.

There are a few counts of this clonotype. This chain joins TRBV29-1 and TRBJ2-3; D gene ambiguous. This CDR3 has 12 residues. The germline gives CDR1 SQVTM, CDR2 ANQGSEA. Trimming shortened V by 1 base and J by 2 bases, and 4 bases separated the two germline ends. The CDR3 loop reads CSVEGLTDTQYF. The DNA of the CDR3 is TGCAGCGTTGAAGGCCTCACAGATACGCAGTATTTT.

The genes are TRBV20-1 and TRBJ2-7; 8 bases map to TRBD1. V shed 6 bases and J 2 bases; nucleotides not matched to a gene: 6. Germline V gene sequence: CDR1 DFQATT, CDR2 SNEGSKA (reference sequence). The CDR3 contains 13 residues. CDR3 sequence reads: CSALRTGTYEQYF. The CDR3 region has the DNA TGCAGTGCACTTCGGACAGGGACCTACGAGCAGTACTTC.

The chain recombines TRBV29-1 with TRBJ1-3; D not resolved. The V end lost 4 bases, the J end lost 3 bases, and 4 bases lay between the germline ends. The CDR3 is 11 residues long. Germline V lookup: CDR1 SQVTM, CDR2 ANQGSEA. This chain's CDR3 is CSVAIGNTIYF. For the CDR3, the DNA is TGCAGCGTTGCGATTGGAAACACCATATATTTT. Drawing the rest from reference TRBV29-1 and TRBJ1-3, the complete variable domain is SAVISQKPSRDICQRGTSLTIQCQVDSQVTMMFWYRQQPGQSLTLIATANQGSEATYESGFVIDKFPISRPNLTFSTLTVSNMSPEDSSIYLCSVAIGNTIYFGEGSWLTVV.

This clonotype occurred a few times. CDR3 nucleotide sequence: TGTGCCATCGGTTCAGACCAAACTAATGAAAAACTGTTTTTT. This gives the protein CAIGSDQTNEKLFF. The V call is TRBV10-3, the J call TRBJ1-4; D is unclear. The CDR3 totals 14 residues. Germline V gives CDR1 ENHRY, CDR2 SYGVKD. V lost 8 bases, J lost 1 base, and 11 bases lay in between.

This clonotype has only a few counts. This chain links TRBV4-1 with TRBJ2-1; 8 nucleotides align to TRBD2. Germline loops: CDR1 MGHRA, CDR2 YSYEKL. The J segment lost 6 bases and the V segment lost 0 bases, leaving 7 bases of the junction unmatched. This CDR3 has 16 amino acids. Written as DNA, the CDR3 is TGCGCCAGCAGCCAAGATAAAGGACTAGCTGCCAATGAGCAGTTCTTC. Translation: CASSQDKGLAANEQFF.

J is TRBJ1-6 and V is TRBV20-1; D is possibly TRBD1 (6 bases). CDR1 and CDR2 (germline): DFQATT, SNEGSKA (reference sequence). V dropped 6 bases and J dropped 0 bases, with 15 bases sitting between them. This CDR3 is built from 16 residues. CDR3 region: CSAKGGQSSYNSPLHF. CDR3 DNA sequence: TGCAGTGCCAAAGGGGGTCAGAGCTCCTATAATTCACCCCTCCACTTT.

V and J are TRBV20-1 and TRBJ1-6, with D tentatively TRBD1 (5 bases). CDR1 and CDR2 (germline): DFQATT, SNEGSKA (reference sequence). Trimming left V 3 bases short and J 6 bases short, with 12 bases between. The CDR3 totals 14 residues. DNA of the CDR3: TGCAGTGCTAGTATGGGGACCGTTAATTCACCCCTCCACTTT. It yields the protein CSASMGTVNSPLHF.

This clonotype was counted ten times or more. The chain combines TRBV5-6 with TRBJ2-3; no firm D call. Germline assignment: CDR1 SGHDT and CDR2 YYEEEE. V lost 1 base to trimming and J lost 1 base, with 7 bases between them. The CDR3 spans 14 residues. The CDR3 nucleotides are TGTGCCAGCAGCTTGACGGGCCGCACAGATACGCAGTATTTT. It translates to CASSLTGRTDTQYF.

The J gene is TRBJ2-1, the V gene TRBV5-1; 11 bases line up with TRBD1. V shed 3 bases, J shed 8 bases, and the junction held 7 bases outside the gene matches. From germline, CDR1 is SGHRS and CDR2 YFSETQ. The CDR3 is made up of 15 amino acids. CDR3 residues: CASSSGQGARDEQFF. CDR3 nucleotides: TGCGCCAGCAGCTCCGGACAGGGGGCGCGGGATGAGCAGTTCTTC.

This clonotype was counted at least ten times. This chain uses TRBV20-1 with TRBJ2-2, with D possibly TRBD2 on 5 matching bases. The germline CDR1 and CDR2 sequences are DFQATT and SNEGSKA (reference sequence). V was shortened by 0 bases and J by 4 bases, with 12 bases between the two germline ends. There are 15 residues in the CDR3. CDR3 DNA sequence: TGCAGTGCTAGAGAGGAGGCGCGAGTCACCGGGGAGCTGTTTTTT. This gives the protein CSAREEARVTGELFF.

This clonotype was detected ten times or more. The chain has TRBV5-1 and TRBJ1-2, with 7 positions matching TRBD1. CDR1 and CDR2 from the germline V gene are SGHRS and YFSETQ. V was pared by 1 base and J by 2 bases, with 2 bases of the junction left unmatched. CDR3 length: 14 residues. CDR3 protein: CASSLLTGNYGYTF. The CDR3 coding sequence is TGCGCCAGCAGCTTGCTGACAGGGAACTATGGCTACACCTTC.

This clonotype was found a few times. This chain links TRBV12-3 or TRBV12-4 with TRBJ1-1; possibly TRBD1 for D (5 bases). This CDR3 is 15 amino acids long. Trimming removed 2 bases from V and 1 base from J, with 11 bases in between. CDR3 loop: CASSLIGAANTEAFF. In DNA, the CDR3 is TGTGCCAGCAGTTTAATCGGGGCGGCGAACACTGAAGCTTTCTTT.

J is TRBJ2-5 and V is TRBV10-3; TRBD2 matches at 8 bases. The ends lost 2 bases at V and 2 bases at J; junction bases unmatched: 7. CDR3 length: 16 amino acids. From germline, CDR1 is ENHRY and CDR2 SYGVKD. The CDR3 sequence is CAISETSGGTQETQYF. The DNA for the CDR3 is TGTGCCATCAGTGAGACAAGCGGGGGCACTCAAGAGACCCAGTACTTC.

This chain uses TRBV10-3 with TRBJ2-3, with TRBD2 matching 8 bases. The CDR3 extends over 18 amino acids. The ends lost 0 bases at V and 1 base at J; junction bases unmatched: 9. CDR1 and CDR2 (germline): ENHRY, SYGVKD. Written as DNA, the CDR3 is TGTGCCATCAGTGAGTCCACGGGGGGGTCTGTTGGCACAGATACGCAGTATTTT. Protein product: CAISESTGGSVGTDTQYF.

The chain uses TRBV12-3 or TRBV12-4 and TRBJ2-6, with 10 bases that match TRBD1. The length of the CDR3 is 18 residues. Trimming removed 4 bases from V and 4 bases from J; junction bases left unmatched: 10. In DNA form, the CDR3 reads TGTGCCAGCAGTTCCACCGGGACAGGGGTGTTCGGGGCCAACGTCCTGACTTTC. This codes for CASSSTGTGVFGANVLTF.

The chain carries TRBV12-3 or TRBV12-4 and TRBJ1-5; D gene uncertain. The length of the CDR3 is 13 residues. V lost 3 bases and J 7 bases, leaving 10 bases between the germline ends. CDR3 nucleotide sequence: TGTGCCAGCAGTTTTGGGGAAACCCAGCCCCAGCATTTT. Protein product: CASSFGETQPQHF.

The V gene is TRBV11-2, the J gene TRBJ2-5; D not resolved. The length of the CDR3 is 14 residues. The germline gives CDR1 SGHAT, CDR2 FQNNGV. V was shortened by 7 bases and J by 0 bases, with 12 bases between the two germline ends. The CDR3 region has the DNA TGTGCCAGCAACCCCCGGGCTAACCAAGAGACCCAGTACTTC. Protein: CASNPRANQETQYF.

J is TRBJ2-1 and V is TRBV7-3; a possible D gene is TRBD2 (6 bases). V was trimmed by 1 base and J by 7 bases, leaving 14 bases between them. CDR1 and CDR2 (germline): SGHTA, FQGTGA. The CDR3 totals 15 residues. Here the CDR3 reads CASSLSGGSGNEQFF. Written as DNA, the CDR3 is TGTGCCAGCAGCTTAAGTGGAGGGTCGGGAAATGAGCAGTTCTTC.

This clonotype occurred a few times. The CDR3: CSAGLAGGKDTQYF. As DNA, the CDR3 is TGCAGTGCAGGACTAGCGGGGGGGAAAGATACGCAGTATTTT. The rearrangement joins TRBV20-1 to TRBJ2-3; the match to TRBD2 covers 15 bases. Germline assignment: CDR1 DFQATT and CDR2 SNEGSKA (reference sequence). Trimming cost V 6 bases and J 5 bases; bases outside gene matches: 3. This CDR3 has 14 residues.

The sample holds a few counts of this clonotype. The chain recombines TRBV20-1 with TRBJ2-7; D call uncertain. This CDR3 has 16 amino acids. Germline V gives CDR1 DFQATT, CDR2 SNEGSKA (reference sequence). V lost 1 base, J lost 0 bases, and 16 bases lay in between. CDR3: CSARGRAKVSSYEQYF. DNA of the CDR3: TGCAGTGCTAGAGGCCGGGCGAAGGTGAGCTCCTACGAGCAGTACTTC.